This T cell receptor (beta chain) was identified during a study of shared clonotypes between healthy human individuals. Study-wide findings and caveats: Naive subsets typically showed greater estimated richness than memory subsets.

As regards this clone: Its antigen is still unknown.

Here immunoSEQ multiplex PCR was the method, and the copy in TCRdb shows in-frame clones only, minus some. This table has about 2 million clones, about 95% appearing once. Positively selected for CCR7, the CD45RO-negative cells used as naive CD8 cells excluded terminally differentiated effector memory CD45RA+ cells. Trimming took 6 bases from V and 0 from J; bases not matched to a gene: 6. The CDR3 runs to 15 residues. CDR1 is MNHEY, CDR2 SMNVEV, per germline (reference sequence). Sequencing input: naive CD8+ T cells sorted from blood. V gene TRBV27 combines with J gene TRBJ1-1, with 8 positions matching TRBD1. This TCR was recovered from a man aged 18 to 29 in good health. The CDR3 bases are TGTGCCAGCAGCTCCGGACAGGGCCTGAACACTGAAGCTTTCTTT. Translating gives CASSSGQGLNTEAFF.